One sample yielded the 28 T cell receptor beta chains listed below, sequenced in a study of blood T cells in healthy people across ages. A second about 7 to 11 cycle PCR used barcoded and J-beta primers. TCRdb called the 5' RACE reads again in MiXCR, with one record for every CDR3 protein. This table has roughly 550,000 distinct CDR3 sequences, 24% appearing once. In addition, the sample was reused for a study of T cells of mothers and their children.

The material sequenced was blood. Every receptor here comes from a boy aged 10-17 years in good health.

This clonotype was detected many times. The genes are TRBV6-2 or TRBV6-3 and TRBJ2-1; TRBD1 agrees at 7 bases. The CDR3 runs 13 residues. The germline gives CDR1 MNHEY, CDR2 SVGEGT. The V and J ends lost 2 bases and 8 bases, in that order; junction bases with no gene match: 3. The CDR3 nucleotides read TGTGCCAGCAGTTACCGGGACAGAGATGAGCAGTTCTTC. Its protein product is CASSYRDRDEQFF.

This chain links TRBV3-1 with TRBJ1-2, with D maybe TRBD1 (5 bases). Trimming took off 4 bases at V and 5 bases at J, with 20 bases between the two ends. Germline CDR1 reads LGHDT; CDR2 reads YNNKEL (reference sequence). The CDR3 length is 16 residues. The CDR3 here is CASSPLPQGSAYGYTF. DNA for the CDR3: TGTGCCAGCAGCCCCCTTCCGCAGGGATCCGCTTATGGCTACACCTTC. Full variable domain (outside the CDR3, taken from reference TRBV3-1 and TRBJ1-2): DTAVSQTPKYLVTQMGNDKSIKCEQNLGHDTMYWYKQDSKKFLKIMFSYNNKELIINETVPNRFSPKSPDKAHLNLHINSLELGDSAVYFCASSPLPQGSAYGYTFGSGTRLTVV.

CDR3 residues: CASSYEGWSNQPQHF. The CDR3 DNA follows: TGTGCCAGCAGTTACGAAGGGTGGAGCAATCAGCCCCAGCATTTT. The J gene is TRBJ1-5, the V gene TRBV6-6; no firm D call. Trimming pared 2 bases from V and 1 base from J, leaving 9 bases between. In germline, CDR1 is MNHNY, CDR2 SVGAGI (reference sequence). This CDR3 region has 15 residues.

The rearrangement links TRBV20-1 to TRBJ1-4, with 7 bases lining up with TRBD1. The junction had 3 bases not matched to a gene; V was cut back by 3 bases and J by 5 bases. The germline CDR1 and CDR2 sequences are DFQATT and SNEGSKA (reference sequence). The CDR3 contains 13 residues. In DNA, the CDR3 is TGCAGTGCTAGTACAGGGGCGAATGAAAAACTGTTTTTT. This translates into CSASTGANEKLFF.

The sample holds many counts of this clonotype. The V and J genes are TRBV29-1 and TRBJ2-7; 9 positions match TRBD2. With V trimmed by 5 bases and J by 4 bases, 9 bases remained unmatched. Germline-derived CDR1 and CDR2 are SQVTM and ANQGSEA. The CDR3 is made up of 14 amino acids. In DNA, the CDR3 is TGCAGCGTTTTAGGAGCGGGAGGTAGATACGAGCAGTACTTC. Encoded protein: CSVLGAGGRYEQYF.

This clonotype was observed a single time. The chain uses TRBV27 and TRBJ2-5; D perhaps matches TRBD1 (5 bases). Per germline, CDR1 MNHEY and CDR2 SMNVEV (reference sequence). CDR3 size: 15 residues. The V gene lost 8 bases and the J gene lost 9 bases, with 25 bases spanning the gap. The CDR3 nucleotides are TGTGCCAGCGCCTACGAAGGGGCCCCTTTTGCGTCCCAGTACTTC. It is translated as CASAYEGAPFASQYF.

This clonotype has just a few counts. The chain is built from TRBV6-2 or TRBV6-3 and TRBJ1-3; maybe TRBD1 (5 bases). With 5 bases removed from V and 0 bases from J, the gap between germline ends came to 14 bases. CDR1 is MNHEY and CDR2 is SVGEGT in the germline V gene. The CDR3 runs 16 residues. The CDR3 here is CASSTWDLSSGNTIYF. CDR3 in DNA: TGTGCCAGCAGTACGTGGGACCTCTCCTCTGGAAACACCATATATTTT.

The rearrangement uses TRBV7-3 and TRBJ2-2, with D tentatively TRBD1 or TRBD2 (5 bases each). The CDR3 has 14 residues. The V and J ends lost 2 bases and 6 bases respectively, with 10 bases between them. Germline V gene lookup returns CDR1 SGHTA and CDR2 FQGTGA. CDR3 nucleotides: TGTGCCAGCAGCTTACGAGGGGACGCCGGGGAGCTGTTTTTT. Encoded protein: CASSLRGDAGELFF.

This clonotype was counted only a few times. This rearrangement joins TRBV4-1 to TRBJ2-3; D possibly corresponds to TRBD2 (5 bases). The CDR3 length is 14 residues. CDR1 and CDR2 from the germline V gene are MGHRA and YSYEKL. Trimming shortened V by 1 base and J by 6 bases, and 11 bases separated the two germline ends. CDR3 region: CASSQGRREDTQYF. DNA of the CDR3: TGCGCCAGCAGCCAAGGTCGAAGGGAGGATACGCAGTATTTT.

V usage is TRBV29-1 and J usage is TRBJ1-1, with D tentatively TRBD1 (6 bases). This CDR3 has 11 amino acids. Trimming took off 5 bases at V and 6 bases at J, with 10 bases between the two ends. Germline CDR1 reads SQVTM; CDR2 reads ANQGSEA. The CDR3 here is CSVHRAAEAFF. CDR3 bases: TGCAGCGTTCACAGGGCCGCTGAAGCTTTCTTT.

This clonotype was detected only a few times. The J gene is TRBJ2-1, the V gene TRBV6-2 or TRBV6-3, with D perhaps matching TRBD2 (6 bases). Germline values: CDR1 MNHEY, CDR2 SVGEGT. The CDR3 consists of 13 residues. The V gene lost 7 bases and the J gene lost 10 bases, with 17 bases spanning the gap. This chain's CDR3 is CASTSGTPVEQFF. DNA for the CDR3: TGTGCCAGCACCTCCGGGACTCCCGTAGAGCAGTTCTTC.

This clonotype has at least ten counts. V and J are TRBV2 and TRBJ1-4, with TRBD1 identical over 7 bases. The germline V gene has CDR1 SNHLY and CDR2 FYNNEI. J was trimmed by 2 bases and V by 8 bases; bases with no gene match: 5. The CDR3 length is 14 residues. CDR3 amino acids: CASRRDSTNEKLFF. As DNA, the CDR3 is TGTGCCAGCCGACGGGACAGTACTAATGAAAAACTGTTTTTT. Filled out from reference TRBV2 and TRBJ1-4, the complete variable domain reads EPEVTQTPSHQVTQMGQEVILRCVPISNHLYFYWYRQILGQKVEFLVSFYNNEISEKSEIFDDQFSVERPDGSNFTLKIRSTKLEDSAMYFCASRRDSTNEKLFFGSGTQLSVL.

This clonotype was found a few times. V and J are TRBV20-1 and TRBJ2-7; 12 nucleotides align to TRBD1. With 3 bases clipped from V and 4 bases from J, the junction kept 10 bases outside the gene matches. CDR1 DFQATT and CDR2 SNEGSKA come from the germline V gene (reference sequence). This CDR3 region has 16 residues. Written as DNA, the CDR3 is TGCAGTGCTAGGGGTGGGACAGGGGGCCGAAATTACGAGCAGTACTTC. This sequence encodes CSARGGTGGRNYEQYF.

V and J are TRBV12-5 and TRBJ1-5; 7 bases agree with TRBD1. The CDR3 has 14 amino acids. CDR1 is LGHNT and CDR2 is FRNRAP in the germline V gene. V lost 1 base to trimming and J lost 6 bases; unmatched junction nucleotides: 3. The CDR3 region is CASGLGGDSQPQHF. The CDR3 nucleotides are TGTGCTAGTGGTTTGGGCGGGGACAGTCAGCCCCAGCATTTT.

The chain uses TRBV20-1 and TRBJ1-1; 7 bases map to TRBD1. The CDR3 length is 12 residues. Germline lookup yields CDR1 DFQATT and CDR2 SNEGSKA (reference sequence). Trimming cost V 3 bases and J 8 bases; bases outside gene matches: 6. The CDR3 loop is CSASGQALEAFF. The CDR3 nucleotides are TGCAGTGCTAGCGGACAGGCTTTAGAAGCTTTCTTT.

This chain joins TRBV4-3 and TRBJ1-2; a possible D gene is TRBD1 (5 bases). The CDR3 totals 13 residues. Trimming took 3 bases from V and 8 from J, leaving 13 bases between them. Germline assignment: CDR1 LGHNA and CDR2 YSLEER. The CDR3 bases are TGCGCCAGCAGCCAGGGACTAGTGGACGGCTACACCTTC. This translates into CASSQGLVDGYTF.

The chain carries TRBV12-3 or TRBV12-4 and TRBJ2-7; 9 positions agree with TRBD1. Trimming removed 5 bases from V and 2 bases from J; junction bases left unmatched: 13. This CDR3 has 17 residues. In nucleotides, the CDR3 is TGTGCCAGCAGTCAGATCCGGGACAGGGCTTGGGCCTACGAGCAGTACTTC. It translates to CASSQIRDRAWAYEQYF.

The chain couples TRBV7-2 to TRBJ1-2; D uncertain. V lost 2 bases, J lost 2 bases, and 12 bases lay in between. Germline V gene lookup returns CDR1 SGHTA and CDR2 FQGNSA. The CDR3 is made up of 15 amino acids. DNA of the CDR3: TGTGCCAGCAGCTTATTACAAGGAACCAACTATGGCTACACCTTC. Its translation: CASSLLQGTNYGYTF.

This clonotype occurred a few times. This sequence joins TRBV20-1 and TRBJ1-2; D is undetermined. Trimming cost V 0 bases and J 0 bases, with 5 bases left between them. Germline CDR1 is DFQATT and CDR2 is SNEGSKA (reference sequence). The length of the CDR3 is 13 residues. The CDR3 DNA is TGCAGTGCTAGAGACGGATCTAACTATGGCTACACCTTC. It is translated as CSARDGSNYGYTF.

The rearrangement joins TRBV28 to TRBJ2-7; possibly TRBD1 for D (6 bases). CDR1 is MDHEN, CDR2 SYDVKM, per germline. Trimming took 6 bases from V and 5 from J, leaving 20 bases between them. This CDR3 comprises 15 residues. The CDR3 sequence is CASRSGQTHVNEQYF. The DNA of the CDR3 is TGTGCCAGCAGATCAGGACAGACCCACGTAAACGAGCAGTACTTC.

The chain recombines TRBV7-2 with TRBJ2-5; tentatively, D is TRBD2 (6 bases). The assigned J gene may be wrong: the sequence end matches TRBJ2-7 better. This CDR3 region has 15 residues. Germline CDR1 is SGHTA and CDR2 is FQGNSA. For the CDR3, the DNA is TGTGCCAGCAGCTTCTCGTCGGGAGTAACCGTCGAGCAGTACTTC. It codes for CASSFSSGVTVEQYF.

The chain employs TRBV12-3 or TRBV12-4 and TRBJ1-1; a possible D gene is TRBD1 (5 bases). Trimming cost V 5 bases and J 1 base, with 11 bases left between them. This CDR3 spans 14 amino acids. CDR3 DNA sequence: TGTGCCAGCAGTACCGGGACGCAGAACACTGAAGCTTTCTTT. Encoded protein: CASSTGTQNTEAFF.

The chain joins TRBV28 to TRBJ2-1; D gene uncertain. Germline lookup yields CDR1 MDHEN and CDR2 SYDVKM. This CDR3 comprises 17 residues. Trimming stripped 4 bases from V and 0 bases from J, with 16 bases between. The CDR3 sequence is CASSYPQRHPSYNEQFF. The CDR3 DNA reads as TGTGCCAGCAGTTACCCCCAGCGCCACCCCTCCTACAATGAGCAGTTCTTC.

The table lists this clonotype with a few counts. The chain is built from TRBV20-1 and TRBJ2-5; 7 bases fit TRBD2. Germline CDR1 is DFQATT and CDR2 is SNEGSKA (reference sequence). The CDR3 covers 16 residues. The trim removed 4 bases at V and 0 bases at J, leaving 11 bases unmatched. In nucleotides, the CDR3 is TGCAGTGCTACCCCCCTCCTAGCGGAATACCAAGAGACCCAGTACTTC. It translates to CSATPLLAEYQETQYF.

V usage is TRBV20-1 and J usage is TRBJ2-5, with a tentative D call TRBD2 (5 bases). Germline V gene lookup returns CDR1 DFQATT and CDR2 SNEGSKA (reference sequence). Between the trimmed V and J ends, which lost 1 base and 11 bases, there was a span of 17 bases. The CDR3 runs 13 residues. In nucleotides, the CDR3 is TGCAGTGCTAGAGGAGACGCGGTCGGGGAGCAGTACTTC. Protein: CSARGDAVGEQYF.

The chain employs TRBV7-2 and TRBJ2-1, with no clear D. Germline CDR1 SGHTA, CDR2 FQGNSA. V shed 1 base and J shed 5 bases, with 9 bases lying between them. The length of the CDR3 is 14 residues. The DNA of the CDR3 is TGTGCCAGCAGCTTAGTGGGATTAAACAATGAGCAGTTCTTC. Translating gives CASSLVGLNNEQFF.

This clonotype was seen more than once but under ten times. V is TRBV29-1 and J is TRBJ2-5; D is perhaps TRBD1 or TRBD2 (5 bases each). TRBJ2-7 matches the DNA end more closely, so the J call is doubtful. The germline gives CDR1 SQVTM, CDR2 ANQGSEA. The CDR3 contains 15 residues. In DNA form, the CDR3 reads TGCAGCGTTGAAGGGGGTAGAGGGGAACCCTACGAGCAGTACTTC. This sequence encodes CSVEGGRGEPYEQYF.

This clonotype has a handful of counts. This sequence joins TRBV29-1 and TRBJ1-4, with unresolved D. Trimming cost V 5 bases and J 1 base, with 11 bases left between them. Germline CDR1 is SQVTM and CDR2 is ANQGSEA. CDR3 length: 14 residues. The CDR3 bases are TGCAGCGTTACAAAGGGAGGAACTAATGAAAAACTGTTTTTT. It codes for CSVTKGGTNEKLFF.